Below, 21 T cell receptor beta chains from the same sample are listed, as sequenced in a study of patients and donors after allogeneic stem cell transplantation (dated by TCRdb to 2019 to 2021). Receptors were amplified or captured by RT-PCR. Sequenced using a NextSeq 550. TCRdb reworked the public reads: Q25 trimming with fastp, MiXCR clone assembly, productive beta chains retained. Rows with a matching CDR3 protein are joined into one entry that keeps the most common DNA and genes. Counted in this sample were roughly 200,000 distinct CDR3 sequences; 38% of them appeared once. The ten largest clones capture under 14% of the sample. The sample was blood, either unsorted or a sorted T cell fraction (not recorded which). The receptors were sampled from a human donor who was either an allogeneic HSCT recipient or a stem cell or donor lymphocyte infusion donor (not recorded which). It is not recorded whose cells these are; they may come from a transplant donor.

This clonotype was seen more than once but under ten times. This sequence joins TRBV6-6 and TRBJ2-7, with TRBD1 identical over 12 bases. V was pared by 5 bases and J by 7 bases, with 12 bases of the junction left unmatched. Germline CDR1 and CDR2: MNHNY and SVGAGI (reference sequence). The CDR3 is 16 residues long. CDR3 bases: TGTGCCAGCAGTCCCCGCCTGGGACAGGGGGCGATTGAGCAGTACTTC. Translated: CASSPRLGQGAIEQYF.

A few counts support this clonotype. For the CDR3, the DNA is TGTGCCAGCATCTCGGGGGGCCCGGTCAATCAGCCCCAGCATTTT. Protein sequence: CASISGGPVNQPQHF. The chain is built from TRBV28 and TRBJ1-5; D is possibly TRBD1 (6 bases). V gave up 7 bases and J gave up 3 bases, with 16 bases separating them. Looked up from germline, CDR1 is MDHEN and CDR2 is SYDVKM. The CDR3 runs to 15 residues. The full variable domain, its missing parts supplied by reference TRBV28 and TRBJ1-5, is DVKVTQSSRYLVKRTGEKVFLECVQDMDHENMFWYRQDPGLGLRLIYFSYDVKMKEKGDIPEGYSVSREKKERFSLILESASTNQTSMYLCASISGGPVNQPQHFGDGTRLSIL.

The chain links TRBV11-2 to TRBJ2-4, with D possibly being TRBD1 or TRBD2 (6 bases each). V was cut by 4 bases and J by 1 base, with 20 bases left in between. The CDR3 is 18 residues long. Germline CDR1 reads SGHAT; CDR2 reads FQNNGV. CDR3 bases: TGTGCCAGCAGCTGGACGAACACGGGGGCGCGGGCCAAAAACATTCAGTACTTC. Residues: CASSWTNTGARAKNIQYF. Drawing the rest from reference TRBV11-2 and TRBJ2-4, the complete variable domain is EAGVAQSPRYKIIEKRQSVAFWCNPISGHATLYWYQQILGQGPKLLIQFQNNGVVDDSQLPKDRFSAERLKGVDSTLKIQPAKLEDSAVYLCASSWTNTGARAKNIQYFGAGTRLSVL.

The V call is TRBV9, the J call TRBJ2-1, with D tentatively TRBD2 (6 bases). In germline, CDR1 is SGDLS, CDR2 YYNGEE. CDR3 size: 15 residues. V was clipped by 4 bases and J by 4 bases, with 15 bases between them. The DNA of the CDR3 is TGTGCCAGCAGCCTTCTAAGTGGGGGGTACAATGAGCAGTTCTTC. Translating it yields CASSLLSGGYNEQFF.

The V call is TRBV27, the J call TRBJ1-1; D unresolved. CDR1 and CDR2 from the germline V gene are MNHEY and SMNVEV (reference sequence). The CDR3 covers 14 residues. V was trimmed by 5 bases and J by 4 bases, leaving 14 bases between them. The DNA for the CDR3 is TGTGCCAGCAGTCCTCGGGCGGTCGGCACTGAAGCTTTCTTT. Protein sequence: CASSPRAVGTEAFF.

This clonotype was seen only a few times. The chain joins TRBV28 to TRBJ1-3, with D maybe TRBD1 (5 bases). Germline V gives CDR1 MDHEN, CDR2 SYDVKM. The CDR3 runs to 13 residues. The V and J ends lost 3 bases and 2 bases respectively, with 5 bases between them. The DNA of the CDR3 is TGTGCCAGCAGTTTGGGGGCTGGAAACACCATATATTTT. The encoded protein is CASSLGAGNTIYF.

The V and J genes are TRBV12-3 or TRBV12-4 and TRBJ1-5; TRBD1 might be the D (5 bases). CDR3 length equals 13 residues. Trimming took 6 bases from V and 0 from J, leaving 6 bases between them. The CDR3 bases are TGTGCCAGCAGACAGGATAGCAATCAGCCCCAGCATTTT. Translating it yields CASRQDSNQPQHF.

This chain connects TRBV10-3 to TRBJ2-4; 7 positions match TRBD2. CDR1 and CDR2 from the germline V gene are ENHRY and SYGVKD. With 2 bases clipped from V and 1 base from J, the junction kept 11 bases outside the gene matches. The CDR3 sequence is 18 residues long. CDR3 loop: CAISERGGLVRAKNIQYF. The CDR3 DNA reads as TGTGCCATCAGTGAGAGGGGAGGGTTGGTTAGGGCCAAAAACATTCAGTACTTC.

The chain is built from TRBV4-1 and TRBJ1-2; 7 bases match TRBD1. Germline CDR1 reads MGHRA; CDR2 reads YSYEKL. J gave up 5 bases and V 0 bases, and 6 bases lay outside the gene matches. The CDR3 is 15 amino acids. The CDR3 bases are TGCGCCAGCAGCCAAGATCGGCGCAGGGGGTATGGCTACACCTTC. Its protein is CASSQDRRRGYGYTF.

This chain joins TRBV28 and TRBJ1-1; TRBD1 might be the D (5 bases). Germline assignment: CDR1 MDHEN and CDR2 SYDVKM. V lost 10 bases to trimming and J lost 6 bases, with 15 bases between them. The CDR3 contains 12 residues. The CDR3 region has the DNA TGTGCCACCCGGGACGGTGGGCCTGAAGCTTTCTTT. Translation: CATRDGGPEAFF.

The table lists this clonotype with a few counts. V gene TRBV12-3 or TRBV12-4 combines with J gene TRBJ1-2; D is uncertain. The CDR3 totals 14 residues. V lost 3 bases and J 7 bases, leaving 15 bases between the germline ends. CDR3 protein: CASSFPRGLGGYTF. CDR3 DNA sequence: TGTGCCAGCAGTTTCCCCCGCGGGTTGGGTGGCTACACCTTC.

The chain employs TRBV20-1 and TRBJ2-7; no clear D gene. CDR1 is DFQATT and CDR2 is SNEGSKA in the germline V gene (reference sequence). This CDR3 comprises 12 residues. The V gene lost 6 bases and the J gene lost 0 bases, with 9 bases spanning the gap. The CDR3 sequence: CSAPPSSYEQYF. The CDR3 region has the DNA TGCAGTGCCCCACCCAGCTCCTACGAGCAGTACTTC.

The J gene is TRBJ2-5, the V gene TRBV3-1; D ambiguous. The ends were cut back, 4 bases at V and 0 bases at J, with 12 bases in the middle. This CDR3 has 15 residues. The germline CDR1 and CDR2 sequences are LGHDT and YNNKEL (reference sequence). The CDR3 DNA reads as TGTGCCAGCAGCCTACAAAGCGACTACCAAGAGACCCAGTACTTC. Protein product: CASSLQSDYQETQYF.

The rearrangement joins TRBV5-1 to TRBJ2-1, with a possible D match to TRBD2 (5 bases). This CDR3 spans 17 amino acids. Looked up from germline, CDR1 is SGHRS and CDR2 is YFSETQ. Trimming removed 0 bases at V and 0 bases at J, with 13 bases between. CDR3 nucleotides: TGCGCCAGCAGCTTGGCCGAGGACTCCCCCTCCTACAATGAGCAGTTCTTC. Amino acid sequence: CASSLAEDSPSYNEQFF.

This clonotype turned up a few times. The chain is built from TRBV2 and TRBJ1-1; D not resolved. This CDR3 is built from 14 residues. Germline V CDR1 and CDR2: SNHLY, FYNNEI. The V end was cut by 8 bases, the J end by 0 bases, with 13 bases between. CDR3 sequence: CASDPASMNTEAFF. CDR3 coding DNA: TGTGCCAGCGACCCCGCCAGCATGAACACTGAAGCTTTCTTT. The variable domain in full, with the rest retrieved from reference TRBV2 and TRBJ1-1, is EPEVTQTPSHQVTQMGQEVILRCVPISNHLYFYWYRQILGQKVEFLVSFYNNEISEKSEIFDDQFSVERPDGSNFTLKIRSTKLEDSAMYFCASDPASMNTEAFFGQGTRLTVV.

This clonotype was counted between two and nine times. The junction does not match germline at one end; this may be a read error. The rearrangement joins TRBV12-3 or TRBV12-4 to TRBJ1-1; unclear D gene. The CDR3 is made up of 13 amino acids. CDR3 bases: TGTGCCAGCAGTTTAATCAGGAACCCTGAAGCTTTCTTT. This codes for CASSLIRNPEAFF.

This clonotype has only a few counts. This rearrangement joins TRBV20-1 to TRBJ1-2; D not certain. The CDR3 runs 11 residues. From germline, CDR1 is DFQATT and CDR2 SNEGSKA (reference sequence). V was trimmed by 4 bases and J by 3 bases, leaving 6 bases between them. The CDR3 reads CSAILDYGYTF. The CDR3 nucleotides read TGCAGTGCTATTCTCGACTATGGCTACACCTTC.

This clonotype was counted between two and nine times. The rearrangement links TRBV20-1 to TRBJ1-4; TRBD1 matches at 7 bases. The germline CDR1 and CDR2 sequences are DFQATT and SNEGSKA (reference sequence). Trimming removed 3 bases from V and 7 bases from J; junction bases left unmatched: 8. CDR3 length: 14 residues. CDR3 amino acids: CSARTGSITEKLFF. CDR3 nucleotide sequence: TGCAGTGCTAGGACAGGGAGTATAACTGAAAAACTGTTTTTT.

This chain's CDR3 is CASSSHRAEAFF. The CDR3, as DNA: TGTGCCAGCAGTTCTCACAGGGCTGAAGCTTTCTTT. V is TRBV12-3 or TRBV12-4 and J is TRBJ1-1, with D perhaps TRBD1 (6 bases). The CDR3 consists of 12 residues. The V end lost 4 bases, the J end lost 6 bases, and 9 bases lay between the germline ends.

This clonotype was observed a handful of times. CDR3 DNA: TGCGCCAGCAGCACGACAGGGGCTCCAGGCACTGAAGCTTTCTTT. Protein sequence: CASSTTGAPGTEAFF. The chain has TRBV5-1 and TRBJ1-1, with TRBD1 identical over 8 bases. The V gene end was trimmed by 4 bases and the J gene end by 4 bases; junction bases not matched to a gene: 9. Germline CDR1 and CDR2: SGHRS and YFSETQ. This CDR3 is built from 15 residues.

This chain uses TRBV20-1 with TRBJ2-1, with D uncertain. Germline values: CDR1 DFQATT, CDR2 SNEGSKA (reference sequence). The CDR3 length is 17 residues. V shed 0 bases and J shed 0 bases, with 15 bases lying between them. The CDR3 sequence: CSAREPIPVSSYNEQFF. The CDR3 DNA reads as TGCAGTGCTAGAGAGCCAATACCCGTCAGCTCCTACAATGAGCAGTTCTTC.